Included here is one T cell receptor beta chain sequence, with context. Its matching antigen is unknown. These data belong to a study of CD8+ T cells in alopecia areata. Findings and caveats of the study: Lesional scalp displayed greater clonality than normal scalp, most notably in alopecia totalis/universalis. Mice showed clearer TCR sharing than patients did, a gap that was possibly HLA-related.

From alopecia areata patients, lesional scalp punch biopsies and peripheral blood were collected. Both CD4+ and CD8+ T cells were separated by sorting PBMCs. The CDR3 totals 13 residues. Germline loops: CDR1 SGHDT, CDR2 YYEEEE. V was trimmed by 4 bases and J by 7 bases, leaving 13 bases between them. RNA extraction was followed by reverse transcription into cDNA, which acted as the sequencing template. Profiled with immunoSEQ multiplex PCR; TCRdb holds only in-frame clones, not every one. The repertoire holds around 69,000 clones, with roughly 60% as singletons. The sequence was collected from a human donor with alopecia areata. V and J are TRBV5-6 and TRBJ2-3; D possibly corresponds to TRBD2 (6 bases). Sequencing used CD8+ T cells sorted from blood, obtained at week 0. The CDR3 bases are TGTGCCAGCAGCCGGGAGTACGTGAATACGCAGTATTTT. Protein product: CASSREYVNTQYF. The full variable domain, rest sourced from reference TRBV5-6 and TRBJ2-3, is DAGVTQSPTHLIKTRGQQVTLRCSPKSGHDTVSWYQQALGQGPQFIFQYYEEEERQRGNFPDRFSGHQFPNYSSELNVNALLLGDSALYLCASSREYVNTQYFGPGTRLTVL.